These 23 T cell receptor beta chains originate from one sample sequenced in a study of PD-1 blockade in classical Hodgkin lymphoma. Indicated time point: cycle 4 day 1 (C4D1), after five to seven weeks of nivolumab. Relapse after autologous stem cell transplantation occurred in every patient, and brentuximab vedotin exposure varied. Assay used: immunoSEQ multiplex PCR; TCRdb lists only in-frame clones, some missing. This sample has about 93,000 clones, with just under 80% found just once. The source was peripheral blood mononuclear cells (PBMCs), collected before the fourth cycle of nivolumab. These receptor sequences come from a human donor with classical Hodgkin lymphoma.

The rearrangement links TRBV5-1 to TRBJ1-3, with D perhaps matching TRBD1 (5 bases). Germline V CDR1 and CDR2: SGHRS, YFSETQ. V gave up 3 bases and J gave up 0 bases, with 13 bases separating them. The CDR3 runs to 16 residues. CDR3 region: CASSWGPGDSGNTIYF. The CDR3 nucleotides read TGCGCCAGCAGCTGGGGCCCAGGTGACTCTGGAAACACCATATATTTT.

V usage is TRBV9 and J usage is TRBJ2-3; 8 bases are shared with TRBD1. The CDR3 has 15 amino acids. Losses at the gene ends were 4 bases for V and 0 bases for J; bases not matched to a gene: 4. From germline, CDR1 is SGDLS and CDR2 YYNGEE. In nucleotides, the CDR3 is TGTGCCAGCAGCCCAGGGGGCTTTAGCACAGATACGCAGTATTTT. It encodes CASSPGGFSTDTQYF. Full variable domain (rest looked up from reference TRBV9 and TRBJ2-3): DSGVTQTPKHLITATGQRVTLRCSPRSGDLSVYWYQQSLDQGLQFLIQYYNGEERAKGNILERFSAQQFPDLHSELNLSSLELGDSALYFCASSPGGFSTDTQYFGPGTRLTVL.

The V gene is TRBV7-2, the J gene TRBJ1-2, with TRBD1 as a possible D gene (5 bases). The CDR3 loop spans 14 amino acids. Trimming stripped 1 base from V and 6 bases from J, with 12 bases between. CDR1 is SGHTA and CDR2 is FQGNSA in the germline V gene. The chain's CDR3 is CASSLEWGSDGYTF. CDR3 coding DNA: TGTGCCAGCAGCTTAGAGTGGGGCTCCGATGGCTACACCTTC.

The chain links TRBV15 to TRBJ1-2; the match to TRBD1 covers 7 bases. The V gene's germline CDR1 is LNHNV and CDR2 YYDKDF (reference sequence). V lost 5 bases, J lost 7 bases, and 10 bases stayed unmatched. This CDR3 spans 14 amino acids. DNA of the CDR3: TGTGCCACCAGCCTACAGGGGTCCTATGGTGGCTACACCTTC. This codes for CATSLQGSYGGYTF. The full variable domain, its missing parts supplied by reference TRBV15 and TRBJ1-2, is DAMVIQNPRYQVTQFGKPVTLSCSQTLNHNVMYWYQQKSSQAPKLLFHYYDKDFNNEADTPDNFQSRRPNTSFCFLDIRSPGLGDTAMYLCATSLQGSYGGYTFGSGTRLTVV.

This clone has only one observation. The V and J genes are TRBV5-6 and TRBJ2-1, with TRBD2 matching 12 bases. Trimming at V came to 3 bases and at J to 2 bases, leaving 6 bases not matched to a gene. The CDR3 runs to 17 residues. Per the germline V gene, CDR1 is SGHDT and CDR2 is YYEEEE. CDR3 sequence reads: CASSSPLAGGPYNEQFF. CDR3 coding DNA: TGTGCCAGCAGCTCACCACTAGCGGGAGGTCCCTACAATGAGCAGTTCTTC. Filled out from reference TRBV5-6 and TRBJ2-1, the complete variable domain reads DAGVTQSPTHLIKTRGQQVTLRCSPKSGHDTVSWYQQALGQGPQFIFQYYEEEERQRGNFPDRFSGHQFPNYSSELNVNALLLGDSALYLCASSSPLAGGPYNEQFFGPGTRLTVL.

The CDR3 bases are TGCAGCGTTCGGACTAGCGACAACACAGATACGCAGTATTTT. Residues: CSVRTSDNTDTQYF. The chain links TRBV29-1 to TRBJ2-3, with 9 bases matching TRBD2. This CDR3 spans 14 amino acids. The germline V gene encodes CDR1 SQVTM and CDR2 ANQGSEA. After removal of 5 bases from V and 2 bases from J, the junction contained 5 bases not matched to a gene.

The chain recombines TRBV6-5 with TRBJ2-7; weak D call: TRBD1 (6 bases). The germline gives CDR1 MNHEY, CDR2 SVGAGI. V lost 5 bases to trimming and J lost 4 bases, with 18 bases between them. This CDR3 has 15 residues. DNA for the CDR3: TGTGCCAGCAGTGGGGGTTGGGGCAGGGGTTACGAGCAGTACTTC. Translation: CASSGGWGRGYEQYF.

V usage is TRBV6-6 and J usage is TRBJ2-5; the D gene is possibly TRBD2 (7 bases). Per the germline V gene, CDR1 is MNHNY and CDR2 is SVGAGI (reference sequence). Trimming cost V 8 bases and J 0 bases, with 19 bases left between them. The CDR3 loop spans 16 amino acids. The CDR3 is CASGSARGAYQETQYF. CDR3 DNA sequence: TGTGCCAGCGGCTCCGCACGGGGGGCGTACCAAGAGACCCAGTACTTC.

This clone was observed a handful of times. The chain has TRBV11-3 and TRBJ2-3; a possible D gene is TRBD1 (5 bases). The CDR3 length is 13 residues. The ends were cut back, 7 bases at V and 4 bases at J, with 12 bases in the middle. Germline loops: CDR1 SGHNT, CDR2 YENEEA. CDR3 protein: CASKGPGSDTQYF. CDR3 nucleotide sequence: TGTGCCAGCAAGGGGCCCGGATCAGATACGCAGTATTTT.

The rearrangement uses TRBV30 and TRBJ2-5, with a possible D match to TRBD2 (5 bases). This CDR3 spans 15 amino acids. V was pared by 2 bases and J by 4 bases, with 17 bases between. Germline CDR1 GTSNPN, CDR2 SVGIG (reference sequence). The CDR3 reads CAWSRSGIRIETQYF. CDR3 DNA sequence: TGTGCCTGGAGTCGGTCGGGGATAAGGATAGAGACCCAGTACTTC.

The rearrangement links TRBV2 to TRBJ1-5; maybe TRBD1 (6 bases). There are 16 residues in the CDR3. CDR1 and CDR2 (germline): SNHLY, FYNNEI. V lost 0 bases to trimming and J lost 7 bases, with 16 bases between them. The CDR3 sequence: CASSEAGGRGGQPQHF. CDR3 nucleotide sequence: TGTGCCAGCAGTGAAGCGGGAGGCAGGGGAGGGCAGCCCCAGCATTTT.

V and J are TRBV7-9 and TRBJ2-7; 14 nucleotides align to TRBD2. CDR1 is SEHNR, CDR2 FQNEAQ, per germline (reference sequence). The CDR3 is 16 amino acids. The V gene end was trimmed by 5 bases and the J gene end by 5 bases; junction bases not matched to a gene: 8. The DNA of the CDR3 is TGTGCCAGCAGCCCGTCAGGGGGACTAGCGGGAGACGAGCAGTACTTC. Translating gives CASSPSGGLAGDEQYF.

As DNA, the CDR3 is TGTGCCAGCAGTAGCAGCTTGAACACCGTTCAGTACTTC. It yields the protein CASSSSLNTVQYF. The chain is built from TRBV2 and TRBJ2-4; D not certain. With 5 bases removed from V and 11 bases from J, the gap between germline ends came to 16 bases. Germline lookup yields CDR1 SNHLY and CDR2 FYNNEI. The CDR3 runs to 13 residues. Full variable domain (missing parts from reference TRBV2 and TRBJ2-4): EPEVTQTPSHQVTQMGQEVILRCVPISNHLYFYWYRQILGQKVEFLVSFYNNEISEKSEIFDDQFSVERPDGSNFTLKIRSTKLEDSAMYFCASSSSLNTVQYFGAGTRLSVL.

The gene calls are TRBV5-4 and TRBJ1-1, with 8 bases that match TRBD1. The germline CDR1 and CDR2 sequences are SGHNT and YYREEE (reference sequence). Germline trimming cut 4 bases from V and 4 bases from J; bases unmatched to any gene: 9. The CDR3 length is 15 residues. In DNA form, the CDR3 reads TGTGCCAGCAGCCGCGGACAGGGTTTAGGCACTGAAGCTTTCTTT. Its protein product is CASSRGQGLGTEAFF.

The rearrangement links TRBV7-3 to TRBJ2-7, with D perhaps assigned TRBD1 or TRBD2 (5 bases each). There are 14 residues in the CDR3. Germline V gene lookup returns CDR1 SGHTA and CDR2 FQGTGA. V was shortened by 1 base and J by 4 bases, with 11 bases between the two germline ends. CDR3 region: CASSLSGGQYEQYF. CDR3 DNA sequence: TGTGCCAGCAGCTTAAGTGGGGGTCAGTACGAGCAGTACTTC.

This chain uses TRBV19 with TRBJ2-7; D remains unclear. Deletions cut 0 bases from V and 1 base from J, with 7 bases between. Germline-derived CDR1 and CDR2 are LNHDA and SQIVND (reference sequence). The length of the CDR3 is 14 residues. The CDR3 sequence: CASSIDPYSYEQYF. CDR3 in DNA: TGTGCCAGTAGTATAGATCCATATTCCTACGAGCAGTACTTC.

J is TRBJ1-6 and V is TRBV6-6; D remains ambiguous. This CDR3 contains 12 residues. Trimming removed 6 bases from V and 14 bases from J, with 14 bases in between. Germline V gene data show CDR1 as MNHNY and CDR2 as SVGAGI (reference sequence). The CDR3 DNA reads as TGTGCCAGCAGCCCACTAGGGTTATCCCTCCACTTT. Translation gives CASSPLGLSLHF.

This clone was counted a few times. The J gene is TRBJ2-5, the V gene TRBV5-4; 7 bases match TRBD2. Per germline, CDR1 SGHNT and CDR2 YYREEE (reference sequence). The ends lost 0 bases at V and 2 bases at J; junction bases unmatched: 4. This CDR3 spans 15 amino acids. As DNA, the CDR3 is TGTGCCAGCAGCTTGGGCGGGAGTGTACAAGAGACCCAGTACTTC. It encodes CASSLGGSVQETQYF.

A few counts support this clone. This sequence joins TRBV5-1 and TRBJ2-5; D is perhaps TRBD2 (6 bases). The CDR3 is 14 amino acids. In germline, CDR1 is SGHRS, CDR2 YFSETQ. The germline V and J ends were trimmed by 0 bases and 4 bases, with 10 bases remaining between them. CDR3 nucleotide sequence: TGCGCCAGCAGCTTGGCCGGGAGAGTAGAGACCCAGTACTTC. Its translation: CASSLAGRVETQYF.

The CDR3 bases are TGTGCCAGCAGCTTATGGGCAACTGGGTATGGCTACACCTTC. As protein: CASSLWATGYGYTF. This chain connects TRBV7-2 to TRBJ1-2; D remains unclear. Germline V lookup: CDR1 SGHTA, CDR2 FQGNSA. CDR3 length equals 14 residues. V lost 2 bases, J lost 5 bases, and 12 bases lay in between.

The chain employs TRBV27 and TRBJ2-3; 8 bases line up with TRBD2. Per germline, CDR1 MNHEY and CDR2 SMNVEV (reference sequence). The CDR3 is made up of 16 amino acids. V trimming: 2 bases; J trimming: 9 bases; junction bases outside the gene matches: 13. CDR3 bases: TGTGCCAGCAGTTTAGACCTAGCGGGTGGTTTAAGAACGCAGTATTTT. This translates into CASSLDLAGGLRTQYF.

The chain joins TRBV25-1 to TRBJ1-1; D remains ambiguous. This CDR3 spans 13 amino acids. Germline CDR1 MGHDK, CDR2 SYGVNS. Trimming cost V 6 bases and J 0 bases, with 8 bases left between them. DNA for the CDR3: TGTGCCAGCAGCGAGGGTTTGAACACTGAAGCTTTCTTT. Its translation is CASSEGLNTEAFF.

The rearrangement links TRBV6-5 to TRBJ2-2; 7 nucleotides agree with TRBD1. V was pared by 0 bases and J by 5 bases, with 6 bases of the junction left unmatched. The germline V gene has CDR1 MNHEY and CDR2 SVGAGI. CDR3 size: 16 residues. The CDR3, as DNA: TGTGCCAGCAGTTACTCGAGGACAGGATTGACCGGGGAGCTGTTTTTT. Translated: CASSYSRTGLTGELFF.